The entry that follows covers one T cell receptor (beta chain) sequence. Methods used by the authors: From reference gene primer amplification, estimates of nucleated cell counts were derived. Sequenced by immunoSEQ multiplex PCR; TCRdb stores in-frame clones only, minus some. The V and J calls and clone size are taken from that table; D and trimming were inferred from the DNA. The sample contains 140,000 to 150,000 clones, 84% of which appear only once. The data are from a study of blood T cell repertoires in COVID-19. Across the study: T cells, B-cell-depleted T cells, or PBMCs supplied cDNA or gDNA.

CDR3 length equals 17 residues. The J segment lost 3 bases and the V segment lost 4 bases, leaving 8 bases of the junction unmatched. Germline V gives CDR1 SNHLY, CDR2 FYNNEI. Material for sequencing was peripheral blood. The rearrangement uses TRBV2 and TRBJ2-4; 11 bases line up with TRBD2. This sequence originates from a man aged 55 to 70 with active or convalescent COVID-19. The CDR3 region is CASSGSLAGDGKNIQYF. CDR3 DNA: TGTGCCAGCAGTGGGTCACTAGCGGGGGATGGCAAAAACATTCAGTACTTC.